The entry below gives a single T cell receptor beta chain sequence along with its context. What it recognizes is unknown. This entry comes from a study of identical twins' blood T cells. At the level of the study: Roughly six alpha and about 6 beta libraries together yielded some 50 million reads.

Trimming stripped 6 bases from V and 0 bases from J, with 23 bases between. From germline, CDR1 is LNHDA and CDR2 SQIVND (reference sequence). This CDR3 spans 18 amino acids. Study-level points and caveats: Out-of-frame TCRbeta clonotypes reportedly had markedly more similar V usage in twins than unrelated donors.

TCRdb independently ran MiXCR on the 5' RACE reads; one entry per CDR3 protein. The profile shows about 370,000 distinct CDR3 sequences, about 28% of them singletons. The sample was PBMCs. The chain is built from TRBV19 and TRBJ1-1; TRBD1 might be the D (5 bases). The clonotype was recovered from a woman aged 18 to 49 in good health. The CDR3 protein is CASRADSVIFSMNTEAFF. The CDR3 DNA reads TGTGCCAGTAGAGCCGACAGCGTCATTTTTTCCATGAACACTGAAGCTTTCTTT. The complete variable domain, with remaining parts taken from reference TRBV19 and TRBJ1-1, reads DGGITQSPKYLFRKEGQNVTLSCEQNLNHDAMYWYRQDPGQGLRLIYYSQIVNDFQKGDIAEGYSVSREKKESFPLTVTSAQKNPTAFYLCASRADSVIFSMNTEAFFGQGTRLTVV.